This TCR beta chain is from a study of control samples from healthy donors and cancer patients. CDR1 MNHNY and CDR2 SVGAGI come from the germline V gene (reference sequence). Germline trimming cut 6 bases from V and 3 bases from J; bases unmatched to any gene: 4. This CDR3 region has 14 residues. Profiled with immunoSEQ multiplex PCR; TCRdb holds only in-frame clones, not every one. Here the sample spans 70,000 or so clones, about 90% being singletons. Sequenced input: PBMCs. The TCR sequence derives from a man aged 55 to 69 with lung cancer. This rearrangement joins TRBV6-6 to TRBJ2-2; 7 bases map to TRBD1. The CDR3 region has the DNA TGTGCCAGCAGACCCGGGACAGACACCGGGGAGCTGTTTTTT. Its protein is CASRPGTDTGELFF.